The entry below gives a single T cell receptor (beta chain) sequence along with its context. Its matching antigen is unknown. CDR3 length: 17 amino acids. The J segment lost 4 bases and the V segment lost 0 bases, leaving 6 bases of the junction unmatched. Germline CDR1 and CDR2: LGHNA and YNFKEQ. TCRdb processed the reads anew with MiXCR; each CDR3 protein has one entry. This table has roughly 990,000 distinct CDR3 sequences, around a third appearing once. The sample comes from a study of T cell repertoires in cytomegalovirus infection. Study-wide findings and caveats: Dominating the ex vivo response were HLA-C-restricted CMV-specific TCR beta clonotypes.

The sample in question was cultured CD8+ T cells from PBMCs, obtained from culture after CMV antigen stimulation. The V call is TRBV4-2, the J call TRBJ2-1; 10 nucleotides agree with TRBD2. The sequence came from a human donor in good health (CMV status not recorded). Some clones in this sample may be carry-over from other donors' samples. The CDR3 DNA reads TGTGCCAGCAGCCAAGATTCACTAGCGGGGCCTTACAATGAGCAGTTCTTC. This codes for CASSQDSLAGPYNEQFF.